This TCR beta chain was identified during a study of cytomegalovirus exposure and HLA in healthy donors. Study details: The roughly 130 validation repertoires, a later analysis reported, used the same platform as the roughly 730 repertoires from the first cohort.

Separate from the approximately 650-subject first cohort, the 120-subject validation cohort was the one that the donors belonged to. This table comes from immunoSEQ multiplex PCR, and its TCRdb copy is limited to in-frame clones, with some not included. This sample has some 210,000 clones, with 70% to 90% found just once. Deletions cut 7 bases from V and 5 bases from J, with 15 bases between. The germline CDR1 and CDR2 sequences are SGHRS and YFSETQ. CDR3 length: 13 amino acids. The receptor was derived from a woman between 18 and 30 years old in good health and CMV-seronegative. V is TRBV5-1 and J is TRBJ2-5; D is perhaps TRBD2 (6 bases). Sequencing used PBMCs. Written as DNA, the CDR3 is TGCGCCAGCTCCCCCGTGGGGAGGGAGACCCAGTACTTC. It encodes CASSPVGRETQYF.